The 29 T cell receptor beta chains presented below share a single source sample, sequenced in a study of T cell repertoires in cytomegalovirus infection. TCRdb re-called the reads through MiXCR, storing one row per CDR3 protein. The table records roughly 990,000 distinct CDR3 sequences, approximately 32% of them present only once. Their antigens are not known. Here the sequenced sample was cultured CD8+ T cells from PBMCs, taken from culture after CMV antigen stimulation. The receptors come from a human donor in good health (CMV status not recorded). Some clones in this sample may be carry-over from other donors' samples.

V usage is TRBV11-2 and J usage is TRBJ2-1; 11 positions agree with TRBD2. CDR1 and CDR2 from the germline V gene are SGHAT and FQNNGV. Trimming took 5 bases from V and 6 from J; bases not matched to a gene: 9. The CDR3 is made up of 16 amino acids. In nucleotides, the CDR3 is TGTGCCAGCAGCGCCTTAACTAGCGGGGGTCTCAATGAGCAGTTCTTC. This encodes CASSALTSGGLNEQFF.

This clonotype was seen more than once but under ten times. The chain couples TRBV11-2 to TRBJ2-2; 7 bases are shared with TRBD1. In germline, CDR1 is SGHAT, CDR2 FQNNGV. The junction had 7 bases not matched to a gene; V was cut back by 4 bases and J by 5 bases. The CDR3 covers 15 residues. The CDR3 loop is CASSSNRGWTGELFF. The CDR3 DNA reads as TGTGCCAGCAGCTCAAACAGGGGTTGGACCGGGGAGCTGTTTTTT.

This clonotype was picked up a small number of times. The V gene is TRBV29-1, the J gene TRBJ2-4, with a possible D match to TRBD2 (5 bases). Trimming took off 0 bases at V and 0 bases at J, with 9 bases between the two ends. This CDR3 contains 15 residues. Germline CDR1 reads SQVTM; CDR2 reads ANQGSEA. The CDR3 loop reads CSVEEGRLAKNIQYF. CDR3 DNA: TGCAGCGTTGAAGAGGGGAGACTAGCCAAAAACATTCAGTACTTC.

The rearrangement joins TRBV24-1 to TRBJ2-3, with 7 nucleotides matching TRBD1. Germline assignment: CDR1 KGHDR and CDR2 SFDVKD. The V gene end was trimmed by 4 bases and the J gene end by 4 bases; junction bases not matched to a gene: 4. The CDR3 length is 14 residues. CDR3 protein: CATSDLTGADTQYF. The CDR3 DNA reads as TGTGCCACCAGTGACCTTACAGGGGCAGATACGCAGTATTTT.

V is TRBV7-9 and J is TRBJ2-1; D is unclear. The CDR3 contains 13 residues. CDR1 and CDR2 (germline): SEHNR, FQNEAQ (reference sequence). V gave up 8 bases and J gave up 10 bases, with 18 bases separating them. For the CDR3, the DNA is TGTGCCAGCTTAGTGCTAGAAGCTGGGGAGCAGTTCTTC. Its protein product is CASLVLEAGEQFF.

The chain employs TRBV24-1 and TRBJ2-3; D unclear. Between the trimmed V and J ends, which lost 1 base and 5 bases, there was a span of 12 bases. Germline V gives CDR1 KGHDR, CDR2 SFDVKD. This CDR3 region has 15 residues. The CDR3 bases are TGTGCCACCAGTGATTTATTAGGGATCGGAGATACGCAGTATTTT. This gives the protein CATSDLLGIGDTQYF.

The chain carries TRBV7-9 and TRBJ2-5; D is possibly TRBD2 (5 bases). CDR1 and CDR2 from the germline V gene are SEHNR and FQNEAQ (reference sequence). V gave up 2 bases and J gave up 9 bases, with 13 bases separating them. The CDR3 spans 13 residues. CDR3 sequence: CASSLNGAEAQYF. The CDR3 bases are TGTGCCAGCAGCTTAAATGGAGCGGAGGCCCAGTACTTC.

This clonotype has at least ten counts. This sequence joins TRBV7-2 and TRBJ2-1, with 11 bases that match TRBD1. The CDR3 contains 15 residues. V lost 3 bases and J lost 3; bases outside the gene matches: 1. Germline V gene sequence: CDR1 SGHTA, CDR2 FQGNSA. The CDR3 DNA sequence: TGTGCCAGCAGCTTGGACAGGGGGCTCTACAATGAGCAGTTCTTC. This gives the protein CASSLDRGLYNEQFF.

The gene calls are TRBV6-2 or TRBV6-3 and TRBJ2-7; 9 bases map to TRBD2. The V gene end was trimmed by 5 bases and the J gene end by 2 bases; junction bases not matched to a gene: 10. The CDR3 runs to 16 residues. Germline lookup yields CDR1 MNHEY and CDR2 SVGEGT. CDR3 protein: CASSHGVAGVPYEQYF. As DNA, the CDR3 is TGTGCCAGCAGTCATGGTGTAGCGGGGGTACCCTACGAGCAGTACTTC.

V gene TRBV29-1 combines with J gene TRBJ1-1; D is perhaps TRBD1 (5 bases). Germline loops: CDR1 SQVTM, CDR2 ANQGSEA. This CDR3 region has 13 residues. The CDR3 DNA reads as TGCAACGCAGAGGACACTTTGGGCACTGAAGCTTTCTTT. Translation: CNAEDTLGTEAFF.

This chain joins TRBV3-1 and TRBJ2-1; the D gene is possibly TRBD2 (5 bases). Germline values: CDR1 LGHDT, CDR2 YNNKEL (reference sequence). Trimming left V 1 base short and J 1 base short, with 14 bases between. The CDR3 extends over 17 amino acids. The CDR3 DNA follows: TGTGCCAGCAGCCAAGGATTGGTGGAGGAATCCTACAATGAGCAGTTCTTC. Its translation is CASSQGLVEESYNEQFF.

The rearrangement uses TRBV27 and TRBJ1-2; no firm D call. CDR1 and CDR2 from the germline V gene are MNHEY and SMNVEV (reference sequence). The CDR3 covers 15 residues. Trimming pared 0 bases from V and 2 bases from J, leaving 10 bases between. For the CDR3, the DNA is TGTGCCAGCAGTTTATCCCGGTCTGGGAACTATGGCTACACCTTC. Protein sequence: CASSLSRSGNYGYTF.

The chain employs TRBV5-5 and TRBJ2-1; D is possibly TRBD2 (7 bases). The V gene lost 5 bases and the J gene lost 4 bases, with 13 bases spanning the gap. The CDR3 is 14 amino acids. Germline loops: CDR1 SGHKS, CDR2 YYEKEE (reference sequence). The CDR3 DNA follows: TGTGCCAGCAGTGGCGGGGGCTATTACAATGAGCAGTTCTTC. Encoded protein: CASSGGGYYNEQFF.

In its sample, this clonotype was seen once. This sequence joins TRBV6-5 and TRBJ1-1; 7 bases map to TRBD1. This CDR3 is built from 17 residues. Trimming removed 0 bases from V and 3 bases from J; junction bases left unmatched: 10. The germline V gene has CDR1 MNHEY and CDR2 SVGAGI. In nucleotides, the CDR3 is TGTGCCAGCAGTTACTCGAACAGGGGAGTAGACTACACTGAAGCTTTCTTT. Its translation is CASSYSNRGVDYTEAFF.

The genes are TRBV15 and TRBJ2-1, with D tentatively TRBD2 (6 bases). Deletions cut 6 bases from V and 6 bases from J, with 18 bases between. This CDR3 has 15 amino acids. Germline V gene data show CDR1 as LNHNV and CDR2 as YYDKDF (reference sequence). The CDR3 loop reads CATSGPARGSNEQFF. The CDR3 nucleotides read TGTGCCACCAGTGGGCCGGCACGGGGGAGCAATGAGCAGTTCTTC.

V usage is TRBV29-1 and J usage is TRBJ1-1; D may be TRBD1 (5 bases). Per the germline V gene, CDR1 is SQVTM and CDR2 is ANQGSEA. This CDR3 region has 12 residues. V lost 1 base to trimming and J lost 6 bases, with 9 bases between them. Here the CDR3 reads CSVEGGDPEAFF. The CDR3 DNA reads as TGCAGCGTTGAAGGGGGGGACCCTGAAGCTTTCTTT.

In this sample, this clonotype turned up many times. V gene TRBV7-6 combines with J gene TRBJ1-1; the match to TRBD1 covers 7 bases. The germline gives CDR1 SGHVS, CDR2 FNYEAQ. V shed 4 bases, J shed 2 bases, and the junction held 4 bases outside the gene matches. This CDR3 spans 14 amino acids. The CDR3: CASSSRDRNTEAFF. The CDR3, as DNA: TGTGCCAGCAGCTCTAGGGACAGAAACACTGAAGCTTTCTTT. Full variable domain (rest looked up from reference TRBV7-6 and TRBJ1-1): GAGVSQSPRYKVTKRGQDVALRCDPISGHVSLYWYRQALGQGPEFLTYFNYEAQQDKSGLPNDRFSAERPEGSISTLTIQRTEQRDSAMYRCASSSRDRNTEAFFGQGTRLTVV.

The rearrangement links TRBV28 to TRBJ1-4, with D perhaps TRBD1 (5 bases). Germline V gives CDR1 MDHEN, CDR2 SYDVKM. CDR3 size: 13 residues. Trimming shortened V by 10 bases and J by 7 bases, and 16 bases separated the two germline ends. CDR3: CATSGGLVEKLFF. The CDR3 region has the DNA TGTGCCACATCTGGGGGTCTCGTTGAAAAACTGTTTTTT. Full variable domain (outside the CDR3, taken from reference TRBV28 and TRBJ1-4): DVKVTQSSRYLVKRTGEKVFLECVQDMDHENMFWYRQDPGLGLRLIYFSYDVKMKEKGDIPEGYSVSREKKERFSLILESASTNQTSMYLCATSGGLVEKLFFGSGTQLSVL.

The chain has TRBV15 and TRBJ1-1; 11 positions agree with TRBD1. V lost 5 bases and J lost 1; bases outside the gene matches: 6. Germline lookup yields CDR1 LNHNV and CDR2 YYDKDF (reference sequence). The CDR3 covers 16 residues. CDR3 sequence reads: CATSRGQGARNTEAFF. CDR3 DNA sequence: TGTGCCACCAGCCGTGGACAGGGGGCGAGGAACACTGAAGCTTTCTTT.

V and J are TRBV7-2 and TRBJ2-7; weak D call: TRBD1 (6 bases). The germline V gene has CDR1 SGHTA and CDR2 FQGNSA. The CDR3 spans 16 residues. Trimming pared 1 base from V and 4 bases from J, leaving 17 bases between. CDR3 protein: CASSLVSAGVWYEQYV. In DNA, the CDR3 is TGTGCCAGCAGCTTAGTCTCGGCAGGGGTGTGGTACGAGCAGTACGTC.

There are a few counts of this clonotype. The chain employs TRBV9 and TRBJ2-1; 10 positions agree with TRBD2. The CDR3 sequence is 16 residues long. Unmatched junction bases numbered 5, after V lost 0 bases and J lost 5 bases. Germline V gene lookup returns CDR1 SGDLS and CDR2 YYNGEE. Here the CDR3 reads CASSVEVAGGNNEQFF. Written as DNA, the CDR3 is TGTGCCAGCAGCGTAGAAGTAGCGGGGGGCAACAATGAGCAGTTCTTC.

The V call is TRBV6-1, the J call TRBJ1-3; 8 bases line up with TRBD1. With 6 bases clipped from V and 0 bases from J, the junction kept 4 bases outside the gene matches. Germline loops: CDR1 MNHNS, CDR2 SASEGT. This CDR3 comprises 15 residues. As DNA, the CDR3 is TGTGCCAGCAGGGACAGGGATTACTCTGGAAACACCATATATTTT. This gives the protein CASRDRDYSGNTIYF.

This CDR3 is CASSYKQNNNEQFF. In DNA form, the CDR3 reads TGTGCCAGCAGTTACAAACAGAATAACAATGAGCAGTTCTTC. V and J are TRBV6-2 or TRBV6-3 and TRBJ2-1; D call uncertain. Germline-derived CDR1 and CDR2 are MNHEY and SVGEGT. Trimming left V 2 bases short and J 5 bases short, with 10 bases between. There are 14 residues in the CDR3.

This clonotype was seen a few times. The CDR3 loop is CANGPTQGYGYTF. In DNA, the CDR3 is TGTGCCAACGGACCCACCCAGGGATATGGCTACACCTTC. The chain joins TRBV7-9 to TRBJ1-2; TRBD1 is a possible D gene (5 bases). Trimming took off 10 bases at V and 5 bases at J, with 17 bases between the two ends. The CDR3 consists of 13 residues. CDR1 and CDR2 from the germline V gene are SEHNR and FQNEAQ (reference sequence).

In its sample, this clonotype was seen once. One junction end disagrees with the germline gene, perhaps due to a read error. The chain combines TRBV19 with TRBJ2-1; D is undetermined. The CDR3 sequence is 15 residues long. Looked up from germline, CDR1 is LNHDA and CDR2 is SQIVND (reference sequence). CDR3: CAGSILKSSYNEQFF. The CDR3 nucleotides are TGTGCCGGTAGTATCCTAAAGAGCTCCTACAATGAGCAGTTCTTC. Using reference TRBV19 and TRBJ2-1 for the parts outside the CDR3, the full variable domain is DGGITQSPKYLFRKEGQNVTLSCEQNLNHDAMYWYRQDPGQGLRLIYYSQIVNDFQKGDIAEGYSVSREKKESFPLTVTSAQKNPTAFYLCAGSILKSSYNEQFFGPGTRLTVL.

This clonotype occurred a few times. The chain carries TRBV27 and TRBJ1-5; D gene ambiguous. Trimming pared 4 bases from V and 5 bases from J, leaving 12 bases between. This CDR3 is 14 amino acids long. Looked up from germline, CDR1 is MNHEY and CDR2 is SMNVEV (reference sequence). CDR3 sequence reads: CASSYGRLDQPQHF. CDR3 DNA: TGTGCCAGCAGTTATGGACGGCTCGATCAGCCCCAGCATTTT.

Details on this clonotype: It may be a read error: a sequence one base away is much more abundant. This chain joins TRBV7-3 and TRBJ2-3, with 9 positions matching TRBD1. With V trimmed by 6 bases and J by 5 bases, 9 bases remained unmatched. CDR3 size: 15 residues. The V gene's germline CDR1 is SGHTA and CDR2 FQGTGA. The CDR3 nucleotides read TGTGCCAGCAGGCACAGGGGGCCGGGAGTAGATACGCAGTATTTT. Translated, it gives CASRHRGPGVDTQYF.

This clonotype appeared a few times. J is TRBJ2-2 and V is TRBV12-3 or TRBV12-4; perhaps TRBD2 as D (6 bases). This CDR3 region has 16 residues. With 6 bases removed from V and 4 bases from J, the gap between germline ends came to 18 bases. CDR3: CASSPTSSKGTGELFF. The CDR3 DNA follows: TGTGCCAGCAGCCCTACTAGCTCTAAGGGCACCGGGGAGCTGTTTTTT.

The chain uses TRBV9 and TRBJ1-1; TRBD1 agrees at 10 bases. Germline CDR1 SGDLS, CDR2 YYNGEE. V was pared by 4 bases and J by 1 base, with 7 bases of the junction left unmatched. The CDR3 loop spans 16 amino acids. DNA of the CDR3: TGTGCCAGCAGCAGCACGGGGACAGGGGCGAACACTGAAGCTTTCTTT. It yields the protein CASSSTGTGANTEAFF.